A selection of T cell receptor beta chains follows, all from one sample in a study of blood T cell repertoires in COVID-19. Generated by immunoSEQ multiplex PCR, the TCRdb table keeps only in-frame clones and is missing some. The repertoire has about 120,000 clones, around 87% of them found once; the top ten carry about 2%. Sequenced: peripheral blood. These receptors were obtained from a woman aged 45-60 years with acute or convalescent COVID-19. CDR3s include the opening cysteine and the closing phenylalanine or tryptophan. A D gene is named only where the DNA matches it firmly. Size is stated for part of the rows, as once, few or many counts, or as a class when the clone is expanded.

TRBV4-3	NA	once	TRBJ2-5	CASSPSTAEQETQYF	TGCGCCAGCAGCCCGTCGACGGCGGAACAAGAGACCCAGTACTTC
TRBV18	NA	once	TRBJ1-4	CASSSDSHEKLFF	TGTGCCAGCTCATCGGACAGCCATGAAAAACTGTTTTTT
TRBV11-3	NA	NA	TRBJ1-1	CASSLGGMNTEAFF	TGTGCCAGCAGCCTCGGGGGGATGAACACTGAAGCTTTCTTT
TRBV10-3	TRBD1	NA	TRBJ1-3	CAITGTGVSGNTIYF	TGTGCCATCACCGGGACAGGGGTCTCTGGAAACACCATATATTTT
TRBV19	NA	NA	TRBJ2-7	CASSIRVVSYEQYF	TGTGCCAGTAGTATCCGGGTCGTCTCCTACGAGCAGTACTTC
TRBV4-1	TRBD2	few	TRBJ2-7	CASSPTSGRTFSYEQYF	TGCGCCAGCAGCCCAACTAGCGGGAGGACCTTCTCCTACGAGCAGTACTTC
TRBV10-2	NA	NA	TRBJ1-2	CASSDPRRANYGYTF	TGCGCCAGCAGTGATCCCAGGAGGGCTAACTATGGCTACACCTTC
TRBV5-4	NA	once	TRBJ1-2	CASSLGGNVGGYTF	TGTGCCAGCAGCTTGGGAGGGAATGTAGGAGGCTACACCTTC
TRBV28	NA	NA	TRBJ1-5	CASSPQGRTQPQHF	TGTGCCAGCAGTCCTCAGGGCCGGACTCAGCCCCAGCATTTT
TRBV2	NA	NA	TRBJ1-2	CASGGTGYGYTF	TGTGCCAGCGGGGGGACGGGCTATGGCTACACCTTC
TRBV5-6	NA	NA	TRBJ2-7	CASSFGAEQYF	TGTGCCAGCAGCTTTGGGGCCGAGCAGTACTTC
TRBV6-5	TRBD1	NA	TRBJ1-2	CASTRQGVGYTF	TGTGCCAGCACCCGACAGGGAGTAGGCTACACCTTC
TRBV6-5	NA	NA	TRBJ1-1	CASRPEAARGAFF	TGTGCCAGCAGACCCGAAGCCGCCCGGGGGGCTTTCTTT
TRBV7-2	TRBD2	once	TRBJ2-3	CASSSLRPSGGARDTQYF	TGTGCCAGCAGCTCCCTGCGACCTAGCGGGGGGGCCAGAGATACGCAGTATTTT
TRBV27	NA	NA	TRBJ2-4	CASSLIGGFGIQYF	TGTGCCAGCAGTTTAATTGGGGGGTTCGGCATTCAGTACTTC
TRBV5-3	TRBD1	NA	TRBJ2-7	CARSVLNLGQTSYEQYF	TGTGCCAGAAGCGTTCTGAATTTGGGACAGACCTCCTACGAGCAGTACTTC
TRBV7-2	NA	NA	TRBJ2-1	CASSSQTGPEQFF	TGTGCCAGCAGCTCCCAGACAGGCCCTGAGCAGTTCTTC
TRBV25-1	NA	NA	TRBJ1-2	CASSGGRRGGYGYTF	TGTGCCAGCAGTGGTGGCCGGAGAGGTGGCTATGGCTACACCTTC
TRBV2	NA	NA	TRBJ2-3	CASSELTGTDTQYF	TGTGCCAGCAGTGAGCTTACTGGTACAGATACGCAGTATTTT
TRBV3-1/TRBV3-2	NA	NA	TRBJ1-4	CASSQDRGEKLFF	TGTGCCAGCAGCCAAGATAGGGGTGAAAAACTGTTTTTT
TRBV7-7	TRBD2	NA	TRBJ2-1	CASSPTSGGASEQFF	TGTGCCAGCAGCCCCACTAGCGGGGGGGCCAGTGAGCAGTTCTTC
TRBV14	NA	NA	TRBJ1-3	CASSRLLGQGGNTIYF	TGTGCCAGCAGCCGCCTCTTGGGTCAGGGAGGAAACACCATATATTTT
TRBV9	NA	NA	TRBJ1-4	CASSVGARGSEVKEKLFF	TGTGCCAGCAGCGTAGGGGCACGGGGGAGTGAGGTTAAAGAAAAACTGTTTTTT